The 25 T cell receptor beta chains reported below all come from one sample, sequenced in a study of technical replicates of blood from four donors. Data came from immunoSEQ multiplex PCR; TCRdb stores just in-frame clones and leaves some out. The table records fewer than 85,000 clones, about 93% of them present only once. The sequencing input was T cells isolated from PBMCs. Every receptor here comes from a human donor in good health.

The chain recombines TRBV29-1 with TRBJ2-1; tentative D call: TRBD2 (6 bases). From germline, CDR1 is SQVTM and CDR2 ANQGSEA. Trimming took 4 bases from V and 0 from J, leaving 10 bases between them. This CDR3 is 14 amino acids long. DNA of the CDR3: TGCAGCGTTGTAGTCGGGAGCTCCTACAATGAGCAGTTCTTC. Its translation is CSVVVGSSYNEQFF.

The table lists this clone with a count of one. The chain combines TRBV28 with TRBJ1-4; 7 nucleotides align to TRBD1. The V gene end was trimmed by 5 bases and the J gene end by 8 bases; junction bases not matched to a gene: 2. Per germline, CDR1 MDHEN and CDR2 SYDVKM. The CDR3 sequence is 12 residues long. CDR3 DNA: TGTGCCAGCAGTCTGGACAGGGAAAAACTGTTTTTT. Translation: CASSLDREKLFF.

V and J are TRBV2 and TRBJ1-2; 9 bases line up with TRBD1. Looked up from germline, CDR1 is SNHLY and CDR2 is FYNNEI. The length of the CDR3 is 16 residues. The V and J ends lost 1 base and 4 bases, in that order; junction bases with no gene match: 7. In DNA, the CDR3 is TGTGCCAGCAGTGAAGTTCCGACAGGGGGTGGCTATGGCTACACCTTC. This gives the protein CASSEVPTGGGYGYTF.

The chain employs TRBV6-1 and TRBJ2-1; 7 nucleotides align to TRBD2. The CDR3 contains 17 residues. The V gene end was trimmed by 1 base and the J gene end by 3 bases; junction bases not matched to a gene: 9. Germline CDR1 and CDR2: MNHNS and SASEGT. This chain's CDR3 is CASSEEFETSYYNEQFF. The CDR3 DNA reads as TGTGCCAGCAGTGAAGAATTCGAGACTAGCTACTACAATGAGCAGTTCTTC.

The V and J genes are TRBV19 and TRBJ2-5, with 7 bases identical to TRBD2. This CDR3 is built from 14 residues. V was pared by 4 bases and J by 5 bases, with 7 bases of the junction left unmatched. From germline, CDR1 is LNHDA and CDR2 SQIVND (reference sequence). In DNA form, the CDR3 reads TGTGCCAGTAGTAAGACTAGCTCTGGGGAGACCCAGTACTTC. Amino acids: CASSKTSSGETQYF. Looking up the rest from reference TRBV19 and TRBJ2-5 gives the full variable domain: DGGITQSPKYLFRKEGQNVTLSCEQNLNHDAMYWYRQDPGQGLRLIYYSQIVNDFQKGDIAEGYSVSREKKESFPLTVTSAQKNPTAFYLCASSKTSSGETQYFGPGTRLLVL.

This clone was counted a few times. This chain uses TRBV5-1 with TRBJ1-3; maybe TRBD1 (5 bases). V was pared by 4 bases and J by 1 base, with 9 bases between. There are 14 residues in the CDR3. CDR1 SGHRS and CDR2 YFSETQ come from the germline V gene. The CDR3 reads CASSLGTSGNTIYF. The CDR3 coding sequence is TGCGCCAGCAGCCTCGGGACTTCTGGAAACACCATATATTTT.

The J gene is TRBJ1-5, the V gene TRBV6-6; perhaps TRBD1 as D (6 bases). Germline loops: CDR1 MNHNY, CDR2 SVGAGI (reference sequence). There are 16 residues in the CDR3. Trimming shortened V by 6 bases and J by 3 bases, and 18 bases separated the two germline ends. The CDR3 protein is CASSLLATGYNQPQHF. In DNA, the CDR3 is TGTGCCAGCAGCCTCCTCGCGACAGGATACAATCAGCCCCAGCATTTT.

This clone was observed a single time. The rearrangement uses TRBV30 and TRBJ2-4; 13 bases agree with TRBD2. The CDR3 runs to 16 residues. V was clipped by 2 bases and J by 6 bases; unmatched bases: 7. Germline V gene lookup returns CDR1 GTSNPN and CDR2 SVGIG (reference sequence). CDR3 sequence reads: CAWSIGLAGAGNIQYF. For the CDR3, the DNA is TGTGCCTGGAGTATAGGACTAGCGGGGGCTGGAAACATTCAGTACTTC.

The chain joins TRBV7-6 to TRBJ2-7; no definite D call. V lost 4 bases and J lost 5, with 12 bases in between. The CDR3 is 13 residues long. Germline CDR1 is SGHVS and CDR2 is FNYEAQ. The chain's CDR3 is CASSSLNFDEQYF. In DNA, the CDR3 is TGTGCCAGCAGCTCCCTTAACTTCGACGAGCAGTACTTC.

The chain has TRBV7-2 and TRBJ2-7; a weak D match, TRBD2 (5 bases). The CDR3 is 13 amino acids. With 5 bases removed from V and 2 bases from J, the gap between germline ends came to 10 bases. Germline assignment: CDR1 SGHTA and CDR2 FQGNSA. The DNA for the CDR3 is TGTGCCAGCAGCCCTGGAGGAGCCTACGAGCAGTACTTC. Translation: CASSPGGAYEQYF.

CDR3 sequence reads: CASSGGRQRGDEQFF. The CDR3 region has the DNA TGTGCTAGTTCCGGGGGTCGCCAACGGGGGGATGAGCAGTTCTTC. The chain recombines TRBV12-5 with TRBJ2-1; TRBD2 aligns across 7 bases. The germline V gene encodes CDR1 LGHNT and CDR2 FRNRAP. Trimming at V came to 8 bases and at J to 8 bases, leaving 15 bases not matched to a gene. The CDR3 has 15 residues.

J is TRBJ2-1 and V is TRBV5-1, with D possibly matching TRBD2 (5 bases). The CDR3 is made up of 14 amino acids. Germline V gives CDR1 SGHRS, CDR2 YFSETQ. Trimming removed 0 bases from V and 6 bases from J, with 10 bases in between. CDR3 nucleotides: TGCGCCAGCAGCTTGGGGACTTTCTCCAATGAGCAGTTCTTC. Translating gives CASSLGTFSNEQFF.

The J gene is TRBJ1-1, the V gene TRBV28, with D unresolved. This CDR3 spans 16 amino acids. The germline V gene encodes CDR1 MDHEN and CDR2 SYDVKM. Trimming stripped 6 bases from V and 0 bases from J, with 17 bases between. Here the CDR3 DNA reads TGTGCCAGCAGGACGACGGGGTATCCCATGAACACTGAAGCTTTCTTT. It codes for CASRTTGYPMNTEAFF.

The chain links TRBV28 to TRBJ2-7, with 8 bases lining up with TRBD2. The CDR3 has 17 amino acids. Germline V lookup: CDR1 MDHEN, CDR2 SYDVKM. The V segment lost 3 bases and the J segment 4 bases; nucleotides outside the gene matches: 14. CDR3 DNA sequence: TGTGCCAGCAGTTTTCACCTGTCGGGAGGGCCTGATTACGAGCAGTACTTC. This translates into CASSFHLSGGPDYEQYF.

The V call is TRBV11-2, the J call TRBJ1-4; D remains unclear. Germline V gives CDR1 SGHAT, CDR2 FQNNGV. CDR3 length: 16 amino acids. Trimming stripped 5 bases from V and 1 base from J, with 14 bases between. This chain's CDR3 is CASSPSRVETNEKLFF. The DNA of the CDR3 is TGTGCCAGCAGCCCTAGCCGGGTCGAAACTAATGAAAAACTGTTTTTT. Drawing the rest from reference TRBV11-2 and TRBJ1-4, the complete variable domain is EAGVAQSPRYKIIEKRQSVAFWCNPISGHATLYWYQQILGQGPKLLIQFQNNGVVDDSQLPKDRFSAERLKGVDSTLKIQPAKLEDSAVYLCASSPSRVETNEKLFFGSGTQLSVL.

The V and J genes are TRBV28 and TRBJ2-3; 7 positions agree with TRBD2. Trimming took 4 bases from V and 2 from J; bases not matched to a gene: 9. Per germline, CDR1 MDHEN and CDR2 SYDVKM. This CDR3 region has 16 residues. CDR3 loop: CASSWVWGGDTDTQYF. The CDR3 region has the DNA TGTGCCAGCAGTTGGGTGTGGGGAGGGGACACAGATACGCAGTATTTT.

The chain is built from TRBV19 and TRBJ1-2; 7 bases line up with TRBD1. Germline values: CDR1 LNHDA, CDR2 SQIVND (reference sequence). J was trimmed by 7 bases and V by 3 bases; bases with no gene match: 5. This CDR3 has 13 amino acids. CDR3 residues: CASSIRGASGYTF. CDR3 DNA: TGTGCCAGTAGTATCAGGGGGGCCAGTGGCTACACCTTC.

The V gene is TRBV28, the J gene TRBJ2-1, with 10 bases that match TRBD2. Losses at the gene ends were 2 bases for V and 5 bases for J; bases not matched to a gene: 12. The CDR3 is 18 amino acids. Germline V gene lookup returns CDR1 MDHEN and CDR2 SYDVKM. The chain's CDR3 is CASSLIGASGSPNNEQFF. For the CDR3, the DNA is TGTGCCAGCAGTTTAATCGGGGCTAGCGGGAGTCCCAACAATGAGCAGTTCTTC.

This clone was seen a single time. CDR3 in amino acids: CASSYDRVHANYGYTF. DNA for the CDR3: TGCGCCAGCAGCTACGACAGGGTGCATGCTAACTATGGCTACACCTTC. The chain is built from TRBV5-1 and TRBJ1-2; 7 positions match TRBD1. The length of the CDR3 is 16 residues. Germline V gene data show CDR1 as SGHRS and CDR2 as YFSETQ. The ends lost 3 bases at V and 0 bases at J; junction bases unmatched: 8.

The genes are TRBV6-1 and TRBJ1-2; no reliable D call. The CDR3 sequence is 10 residues long. The germline V gene encodes CDR1 MNHNS and CDR2 SASEGT. Trimming cost V 7 bases and J 8 bases, with 8 bases left between them. The CDR3 region has the DNA TGTGCCAGCACGCAGTTAGGCTACACCTTC. Its protein product is CASTQLGYTF.

The chain uses TRBV19 and TRBJ2-3, with D unclear. V shed 10 bases and J shed 3 bases, with 5 bases lying between them. Germline V lookup: CDR1 LNHDA, CDR2 SQIVND (reference sequence). CDR3 length: 10 residues. The CDR3 protein is CATSTDTQYF. CDR3 DNA: TGTGCCACCTCGACAGATACGCAGTATTTT.

The CDR3 DNA reads TGTGCCAGCAGCTTGCAGGGCGCTAATTCACCCCTCCACTTT. This sequence encodes CASSLQGANSPLHF. The J gene is TRBJ1-6, the V gene TRBV5-8, with a possible D match to TRBD1 (5 bases). The CDR3 loop spans 14 amino acids. The germline V and J ends were trimmed by 1 base and 6 bases, with 8 bases remaining between them. In germline, CDR1 is SGHTS, CDR2 YDEGEE.

In nucleotides, the CDR3 is TGTGCCAGCAGCCCAAGACTAGCGAGACGACAAGAGACCCAGTACTTC. Translation gives CASSPRLARRQETQYF. The V and J genes are TRBV7-9 and TRBJ2-5; TRBD2 matches 8 bases. The CDR3 has 16 residues. CDR1 SEHNR and CDR2 FQNEAQ come from the germline V gene (reference sequence). J lost 2 bases, V lost 5 bases, and 10 bases had no gene match. Supplemented by reference TRBV7-9 and TRBJ2-5, the full variable domain reads DTGVSQNPRHKITKRGQNVTFRCDPISEHNRLYWYRQTLGQGPEFLTYFQNEAQLEKSRLLSDRFSAERPKGSFSTLEIQRTEQGDSAMYLCASSPRLARRQETQYFGPGTRLLVL.

DNA of the CDR3: TGTGCCAGCAGTCCCCGACAGGCAACTAATGAAAAACTGTTTTTT. Protein: CASSPRQATNEKLFF. The chain employs TRBV27 and TRBJ1-4, with D possibly being TRBD1 (6 bases). The CDR3 runs to 15 residues. CDR1 and CDR2 from the germline V gene are MNHEY and SMNVEV (reference sequence). The V gene lost 5 bases and the J gene lost 0 bases, with 10 bases spanning the gap.

The chain uses TRBV18 and TRBJ1-1, with 11 nucleotides matching TRBD1. After removal of 3 bases from V and 3 bases from J, the junction contained 12 bases not matched to a gene. Germline CDR1 KGHSH, CDR2 LQKENI. The CDR3 sequence is 18 residues long. CDR3 sequence: CASSPPLGQGAGDTEAFF. CDR3 nucleotides: TGTGCCAGCTCACCCCCTCTCGGACAGGGGGCCGGGGACACTGAAGCTTTCTTT.